The 21 T cell receptor beta chains below all came from one sample that was sequenced in a study of T cell repertoires in cytomegalovirus infection. TCRdb ran MiXCR on the reads and lists one entry per CDR3 protein. The profile shows approximately 500,000 distinct CDR3 sequences, about 15% of them singletons. The sequenced sample consisted of CD8+ T cells from PBMCs. The receptor set was obtained from a human donor in good health (CMV status not recorded). Some clones in this sample may be carry-over from other donors' samples.

This clonotype appeared many times. The chain employs TRBV7-8 and TRBJ1-1, with D possibly matching TRBD1 (6 bases). The CDR3 is 12 amino acids. CDR1 and CDR2 (germline): SGHVS, FQNEAQ. V lost 5 bases and J 6 bases, leaving 10 bases between the germline ends. The CDR3 coding sequence is TGTGCCAGCAGCCCAGGGGCTGCTGAAGCTTTCTTT. It encodes CASSPGAAEAFF.

This clonotype has just a few counts. This chain connects TRBV6-5 to TRBJ1-2, with 10 bases matching TRBD1. The length of the CDR3 is 19 residues. CDR1 is MNHEY, CDR2 SVGAGI, per germline. Trimming took 5 bases from V and 3 from J; bases not matched to a gene: 18. The CDR3, as DNA: TGTGCCAGCAGTACGCCCTCTGACAGGGGGCTTAATCAGGACTATGGCTACACCTTC. It encodes CASSTPSDRGLNQDYGYTF.

The table lists this clonotype with many counts. The rearrangement links TRBV4-1 to TRBJ2-1; D remains ambiguous. The V end lost 0 bases, the J end lost 9 bases, and 12 bases lay between the germline ends. Germline-derived CDR1 and CDR2 are MGHRA and YSYEKL. The CDR3 is 14 amino acids. CDR3 bases: TGCGCCAGCAGCCAAGATAGGGATATGGGTGAGCAGTTCTTC. This encodes CASSQDRDMGEQFF.

The V call is TRBV5-1, the J call TRBJ2-5, with D perhaps being TRBD1 or TRBD2 (6 bases each). Germline CDR1 is SGHRS and CDR2 is YFSETQ. The CDR3 has 17 residues. V lost 3 bases, J lost 8 bases, and 26 bases lay in between. The CDR3 region has the DNA TGCGCCAGCAGCTCACCCCTGACCGGGGGCGGGAAAGGAACCCAGTACTTC. This codes for CASSSPLTGGGKGTQYF.

This clonotype was counted many times. V usage is TRBV11-1 and J usage is TRBJ1-1; no firm D call. Germline CDR1 SGHAT, CDR2 FQDESV (reference sequence). The V end lost 6 bases, the J end lost 3 bases, and 11 bases lay between the germline ends. The CDR3 loop spans 13 amino acids. CDR3 sequence (DNA): TGTGCCAGCAGGTCCTTGGGTGACACTGAAGCTTTCTTT. This encodes CASRSLGDTEAFF. The full variable domain, with the rest looked up from reference TRBV11-1 and TRBJ1-1, is EAEVAQSPRYKITEKSQAVAFWCDPISGHATLYWYRQILGQGPELLVQFQDESVVDDSQLPKDRFSAERLKGVDSTLKIQPAELGDSAMYLCASRSLGDTEAFFGQGTRLTVV.

The chain recombines TRBV2 with TRBJ2-7; D might be TRBD1 or TRBD2, each matching 6 bases. Germline CDR1 and CDR2: SNHLY and FYNNEI. The CDR3 is made up of 14 amino acids. Deletions cut 11 bases from V and 0 bases from J, with 17 bases between. CDR3 sequence reads: CACGWGAGSYEQYF. The CDR3 bases are TGTGCCTGTGGGTGGGGGGCTGGCTCCTACGAGCAGTACTTC.

The gene calls are TRBV28 and TRBJ1-3; D not resolved. Per the germline V gene, CDR1 is MDHEN and CDR2 is SYDVKM. This CDR3 contains 11 residues. Trimming left V 9 bases short and J 8 bases short, with 11 bases between. CDR3 DNA sequence: TGTGCCAGTCGTACTTGGGACACCATATATTTT. As protein: CASRTWDTIYF.

The chain couples TRBV19 to TRBJ1-1; 9 nucleotides agree with TRBD1. Per the germline V gene, CDR1 is LNHDA and CDR2 is SQIVND (reference sequence). With V trimmed by 2 bases and J by 1 base, 2 bases remained unmatched. There are 15 residues in the CDR3. CDR3 residues: CASSINRGPNTEAFF. DNA of the CDR3: TGTGCCAGTAGTATAAACAGGGGGCCGAACACTGAAGCTTTCTTT.

This clonotype was seen repeatedly, ten times or more. The CDR3 DNA reads as TGTGCCAGCAGTTACGGACATGGCTACACCTTC. Its protein is CASSYGHGYTF. This chain connects TRBV6-5 to TRBJ1-2, with unresolved D. CDR3 length: 11 residues. Germline V gene lookup returns CDR1 MNHEY and CDR2 SVGAGI. The germline V and J ends were trimmed by 2 bases and 6 bases, with 4 bases remaining between them.

There are many counts of this clonotype. This chain links TRBV12-3 or TRBV12-4 with TRBJ2-1; TRBD2 matches at 7 bases. The CDR3 loop spans 17 amino acids. V was pared by 7 bases and J by 6 bases, with 18 bases of the junction left unmatched. CDR3 nucleotides: TGTGCCAGCAATACCCACTTGCGGAGCGGGGTAGCCAATGAGCAGTTCTTC. This sequence encodes CASNTHLRSGVANEQFF.

The chain recombines TRBV12-3 or TRBV12-4 with TRBJ1-3; TRBD1 aligns across 7 bases. Trimming took 7 bases from V and 0 from J; bases not matched to a gene: 21. The CDR3 sequence is 20 residues long. The CDR3 sequence is CASTHYFVYRGRLSGNTIYF. The CDR3 nucleotides are TGTGCCAGCACCCACTATTTCGTGTACAGGGGTCGCCTCTCTGGAAACACCATATATTTT.

As for this clonotype: The conserved final phenylalanine or tryptophan is absent from the CDR3, which likely points to a read error. V gene TRBV12-3 or TRBV12-4 combines with J gene TRBJ1-2; tentative D call: TRBD1 (5 bases). The CDR3 is 10 amino acids. Trimming stripped 11 bases from V and 8 bases from J, with 12 bases between. CDR3 coding DNA: TGTGCCTCCTTTCAGGGAGGCTACACCTTA. It yields the protein CASFQGGYTL.

This clonotype was recorded a few times. For the CDR3, the DNA is TGTGCCACCAGTGAAGGGACATTTTATAGCAATCAGCCCCAGCATTTT. This codes for CATSEGTFYSNQPQHF. The chain recombines TRBV24-1 with TRBJ1-5, with D possibly TRBD1 on 6 matching bases. The V and J ends lost 4 bases and 0 bases respectively, with 12 bases between them. Germline values: CDR1 KGHDR, CDR2 SFDVKD. CDR3 size: 16 residues.

The V and J genes are TRBV24-1 and TRBJ1-5; TRBD1 might be the D (6 bases). Germline values: CDR1 KGHDR, CDR2 SFDVKD. With 5 bases removed from V and 0 bases from J, the gap between germline ends came to 16 bases. The length of the CDR3 is 17 residues. CDR3 in amino acids: CATSGGRGPFSNQPQHF. The CDR3 region has the DNA TGTGCCACCAGTGGGGGCAGGGGACCCTTTAGCAATCAGCCCCAGCATTTT.

The sample holds a few counts of this clonotype. The rearrangement uses TRBV7-9 and TRBJ1-1; TRBD1 aligns across 10 bases. The CDR3 consists of 16 residues. CDR1 and CDR2 from the germline V gene are SEHNR and FQNEAQ (reference sequence). V was clipped by 5 bases and J by 1 base; unmatched bases: 7. The CDR3 DNA is TGTGCCAGCAGCCCCTCGACAGGGGGCAGGAACACTGAAGCTTTCTTT. Its protein is CASSPSTGGRNTEAFF.

V and J are TRBV19 and TRBJ2-5; a weak D match, TRBD1 (5 bases). The length of the CDR3 is 14 residues. Germline CDR1 LNHDA, CDR2 SQIVND (reference sequence). Trimming took 6 bases from V and 5 from J, leaving 16 bases between them. In nucleotides, the CDR3 is TGTGCCAGTAGCATGCCGGCAGGGTCTGAGACCCAGTACTTC. Residues: CASSMPAGSETQYF.

In this sample, this clonotype turned up many times. CDR3 DNA: TGTGCCTGGAGTGTCAGACCCCAGAATAGCAAAAACATTCAGTACTTC. This codes for CAWSVRPQNSKNIQYF. This rearrangement joins TRBV30 to TRBJ2-4; D is uncertain. CDR1 is GTSNPN, CDR2 SVGIG, per germline (reference sequence). Trimming removed 0 bases from V and 3 bases from J, with 15 bases in between. The CDR3 contains 16 residues.

There are a few counts of this clonotype. This chain uses TRBV9 with TRBJ1-4, with D tentatively TRBD1 (6 bases). The V end was cut by 2 bases, the J end by 1 base, with 9 bases between. The CDR3 spans 15 residues. The V gene's germline CDR1 is SGDLS and CDR2 YYNGEE. DNA of the CDR3: TGTGCCAGCAGCGTGGAACAGGGAACTAATGAAAAACTGTTTTTT. Protein: CASSVEQGTNEKLFF.

This clonotype was detected many times. The rearrangement links TRBV10-3 to TRBJ1-6, with a possible D match to TRBD1 (5 bases). Germline CDR1 reads ENHRY; CDR2 reads SYGVKD. Between the trimmed V and J ends, which lost 0 bases and 5 bases, there was a span of 8 bases. This CDR3 comprises 15 residues. This CDR3 is CAISESGTHNSPLHF. The CDR3 DNA reads TGTGCCATCAGTGAGTCCGGGACTCATAATTCACCCCTCCACTTT.

The gene calls are TRBV11-3 and TRBJ2-1; D tentatively fits TRBD1 or TRBD2 (5 bases each). CDR1 is SGHNT, CDR2 YENEEA, per germline. V shed 2 bases and J shed 0 bases, with 14 bases lying between them. The CDR3 extends over 17 amino acids. This chain's CDR3 is CASSLKGPESSYNEQFF. CDR3 DNA sequence: TGTGCCAGCAGCTTAAAGGGACCAGAGAGCTCCTACAATGAGCAGTTCTTC.

In its sample, this clonotype was seen many times. V gene TRBV7-8 combines with J gene TRBJ1-4; no definite D call. Germline loops: CDR1 SGHVS, CDR2 FQNEAQ. Trimming removed 0 bases at V and 5 bases at J, with 13 bases between. The CDR3 totals 16 residues. CDR3 DNA sequence: TGTGCCAGCAGCTTAGCAGTGGACCCGCTGAATGAAAAACTGTTTTTT. It translates to CASSLAVDPLNEKLFF.